The 16 T cell receptor beta chains given below trace back to one sample, sequenced in a study of blood T cell repertoires in COVID-19. Generated by immunoSEQ multiplex PCR, the TCRdb table keeps only in-frame clones and is missing some. The sample lists fewer than 300,000 clones, around 90% occurring once. Input material: peripheral blood. All receptors come from a man aged 18 to 30 with active or convalescent COVID-19.

The chain has TRBV7-9 and TRBJ1-2, with D maybe TRBD1 (5 bases). Looked up from germline, CDR1 is SEHNR and CDR2 is FQNEAQ (reference sequence). Between the trimmed V and J ends, which lost 5 bases and 3 bases, there was a span of 22 bases. The CDR3 runs 17 residues. The CDR3 loop is CASSPWVATQGDYGYTF. CDR3 nucleotide sequence: TGTGCCAGCAGCCCCTGGGTGGCCACCCAAGGGGACTATGGCTACACCTTC.

This clone appeared once. V and J are TRBV29-1 and TRBJ1-4, with D maybe TRBD1 (6 bases). V lost 3 bases and J lost 4, with 18 bases in between. The CDR3 loop spans 16 amino acids. The germline V gene has CDR1 SQVTM and CDR2 ANQGSEA. CDR3 sequence (DNA): TGCAGCGTTGAGTTAGGCAGGGGCGAAGATAATGAAAAACTGTTTTTT. Translating gives CSVELGRGEDNEKLFF.

The chain couples TRBV7-9 to TRBJ1-1; weak D call: TRBD1 (6 bases). Per the germline V gene, CDR1 is SEHNR and CDR2 is FQNEAQ (reference sequence). This CDR3 has 12 amino acids. The V gene lost 5 bases and the J gene lost 8 bases, with 12 bases spanning the gap. The CDR3 spells CASSPQGREAFF. DNA of the CDR3: TGTGCCAGCAGCCCACAGGGAAGGGAAGCTTTCTTT.

The genes are TRBV7-6 and TRBJ2-1; 7 bases match TRBD1. The CDR3 is 12 amino acids. V gave up 9 bases and J gave up 6 bases; unmatched junction bases: 5. Looked up from germline, CDR1 is SGHVS and CDR2 is FNYEAQ. CDR3 nucleotides: TGTGCCAGTGGACAGGATGGCAATGAGCAGTTCTTC. Translation gives CASGQDGNEQFF.

V usage is TRBV5-4 and J usage is TRBJ2-5; 9 positions agree with TRBD2. This CDR3 has 14 amino acids. CDR1 SGHNT and CDR2 YYREEE come from the germline V gene (reference sequence). V was clipped by 0 bases and J by 8 bases; unmatched bases: 5. CDR3: CASSLGRGGKTQYF. The CDR3 DNA reads as TGTGCCAGCAGCTTGGGGCGGGGGGGGAAAACCCAGTACTTC.

The chain couples TRBV20-1 to TRBJ1-1; weak D call: TRBD1 (5 bases). Between the trimmed V and J ends, which lost 6 bases and 6 bases, there was a span of 11 bases. The CDR3 has 11 residues. The germline CDR1 and CDR2 sequences are DFQATT and SNEGSKA (reference sequence). CDR3 protein: CSARQLAEAFF. As DNA, the CDR3 is TGCAGTGCCCGACAGCTTGCTGAAGCTTTCTTT.

This clone has only a few counts. The chain's CDR3 is CASRRAGERTDTQYF. The CDR3 DNA is TGTGCCAGCAGGAGAGCGGGGGAGCGTACAGATACGCAGTATTTT. This chain connects TRBV6-5 to TRBJ2-3; 8 nucleotides match TRBD2. The CDR3 is made up of 15 amino acids. With 6 bases clipped from V and 3 bases from J, the junction kept 8 bases outside the gene matches. Germline V gives CDR1 MNHEY, CDR2 SVGAGI.

J is TRBJ2-4 and V is TRBV19; 11 bases map to TRBD1. Germline CDR1 and CDR2: LNHDA and SQIVND (reference sequence). V shed 6 bases and J 1 base; nucleotides not matched to a gene: 2. The CDR3 contains 15 residues. CDR3 DNA: TGTGCCAGTAGGGACAGGGGGCCTGCCAAAAACATTCAGTACTTC. It yields the protein CASRDRGPAKNIQYF.

V is TRBV19 and J is TRBJ2-1, with D tentatively TRBD2 (6 bases). CDR3 size: 14 residues. V dropped 4 bases and J dropped 7 bases, with 14 bases sitting between them. Germline V gene sequence: CDR1 LNHDA, CDR2 SQIVND (reference sequence). This chain's CDR3 is CASSTPRSGNEQFF. Written as DNA, the CDR3 is TGTGCCAGTAGTACCCCACGCAGCGGGAATGAGCAGTTCTTC.

This chain links TRBV6-5 with TRBJ1-2, with D unresolved. The V gene lost 0 bases and the J gene lost 8 bases, with 10 bases spanning the gap. The CDR3 is 13 residues long. The germline gives CDR1 MNHEY, CDR2 SVGAGI. The CDR3: CASSYSGGSGYTF. The CDR3 DNA reads TGTGCCAGCAGTTACTCGGGAGGGTCCGGCTACACCTTC.

In DNA, the CDR3 is TGTGCCAGCAGCCGACAGGGGACTGGAAACACCATATATTTT. The encoded protein is CASSRQGTGNTIYF. The chain couples TRBV11-3 to TRBJ1-3; 8 nucleotides agree with TRBD1. This CDR3 comprises 14 residues. The V gene end was trimmed by 5 bases and the J gene end by 2 bases; junction bases not matched to a gene: 2. Germline loops: CDR1 SGHNT, CDR2 YENEEA.

CDR3 coding DNA: TGTGCCAGCAGTTACAGCGGGACAGGGGGCCCCTTCCCCTATGGCTACACCTTC. Translated: CASSYSGTGGPFPYGYTF. The genes are TRBV6-2 or TRBV6-3 and TRBJ1-2, with 12 bases fitting TRBD1. Germline V gene lookup returns CDR1 MNHEY and CDR2 SVGEGT. The CDR3 is 18 residues long. The J segment lost 4 bases and the V segment lost 2 bases, leaving 11 bases of the junction unmatched.

A few counts support this clone. The chain is built from TRBV29-1 and TRBJ1-3; D remains ambiguous. The ends were cut back, 5 bases at V and 8 bases at J, with 16 bases in the middle. CDR1 and CDR2 (germline): SQVTM, ANQGSEA. There are 13 residues in the CDR3. The CDR3 protein is CSVSLTNWDTIYF. As DNA, the CDR3 is TGCAGCGTTTCCCTAACTAACTGGGACACCATATATTTT.

The rearrangement links TRBV5-6 to TRBJ1-2, with 8 bases matching TRBD1. This CDR3 is 13 amino acids long. The V segment lost 4 bases and the J segment 8 bases; nucleotides outside the gene matches: 7. The germline V gene has CDR1 SGHDT and CDR2 YYEEEE. In DNA form, the CDR3 reads TGTGCCAGCAGCCTGACAGGGGCGGCCGGCTACACCTTC. This codes for CASSLTGAAGYTF.

The chain carries TRBV4-1 and TRBJ2-3, with TRBD2 matching over 9 bases. The CDR3 runs to 19 residues. J lost 4 bases, V lost 2 bases, and 16 bases had no gene match. Germline lookup yields CDR1 MGHRA and CDR2 YSYEKL. For the CDR3, the DNA is TGCGCCAGCAGCCAATCCGGTTTGCGGGGGGGCGTTCTGCCAGATACGCAGTATTTT. Amino acids: CASSQSGLRGGVLPDTQYF.

This rearrangement joins TRBV5-6 to TRBJ2-1; 11 nucleotides align to TRBD2. Trimming removed 5 bases from V and 5 bases from J; junction bases left unmatched: 6. This CDR3 region has 15 residues. The germline CDR1 and CDR2 sequences are SGHDT and YYEEEE. CDR3 sequence: CASREILAGDNEQFF. CDR3 DNA: TGTGCCAGCAGGGAGATACTAGCGGGAGACAATGAGCAGTTCTTC.